This TCR beta chain was recovered during a study of vaccination and CD4 T cells after COVID-19. In the study overall: The interval from dose two to post-vaccine sampling had a median of about 72 days, and it ranged from 14 to 241.

The Oncomine TCR Beta short-read assay was what sequenced the DNA obtained from cultured CD4+ T cells. TCRdb used MiXCR to reprocess the PCR reads, holding one entry per CDR3 protein. The table lists 2,500 to 3,000 distinct CDR3 sequences, under 30% of them singletons. Trimming took 0 bases from V and 3 from J, leaving 12 bases between them. Germline CDR1 DFQATT, CDR2 SNEGSKA (reference sequence). The CDR3 runs 14 residues. Specified treatment: approximately 11-day PBMC culture with coronavirus spike peptide pools or control peptides (ViraFEST assay). Antigen-specific T cell expansion with peptide pools preceded TCR sequencing in the ViraFEST approach. The sample holds a few counts of this clonotype. Its antigen remains unknown.

Sequenced input: CD4+ T cells from blood, cultured in vitro. This clonotype was sampled from a human donor who had recovered from COVID-19. This sequence joins TRBV20-1 and TRBJ2-7, with D unclear. Here the CDR3 reads CSARDSVTYYEQYF. In nucleotides, the CDR3 is TGCAGTGCTAGAGATTCTGTGACTTACTACGAGCAGTACTTC.